One sample yielded the 7 T cell receptor beta chains listed below, sequenced in a study of blood T cell repertoires in COVID-19. Method: immunoSEQ multiplex PCR; TCRdb's copy keeps in-frame clones and lacks some. The data contain about 50,000 clones, around nine tenths of them singletons. Sequencing was done on a sample of peripheral blood. The receptors were gathered from a man in his forties or fifties with acute or convalescent COVID-19.

Turning to this clone: At one boundary the junction diverges from the germline segment, which might be a read error. V usage is TRBV11-2 and J usage is TRBJ2-4; TRBD2 agrees at 11 bases. CDR3 length equals 14 residues. Germline CDR1 and CDR2: SGHAT and FQNNGV. The CDR3 protein is CASRSIRLAGPAPF. The DNA of the CDR3 is TGTGCCAGCAGATCTATAAGACTAGCGGGACCCGCCCCCTTC.

The sample holds a few counts of this clone. The chain carries TRBV30 and TRBJ2-7; 7 bases match TRBD2. The CDR3 extends over 13 amino acids. Germline CDR1 GTSNPN, CDR2 SVGIG (reference sequence). Losses at the gene ends were 7 bases for V and 6 bases for J; bases not matched to a gene: 12. This CDR3 is CAFFGTTHGEQYF. The CDR3 region has the DNA TGTGCCTTTTTTGGGACTACCCACGGCGAGCAGTACTTC. The entire variable domain, with the rest obtained from reference TRBV30 and TRBJ2-7, is as follows: SQTIHQWPATLVQPVGSPLSLECTVEGTSNPNLYWYRQAAGRGLQLLFYSVGIGQISSEVPQNLSASRPQDRQFILSSKKLLLSDSGFYLCAFFGTTHGEQYFGPGTRLTVT.

This rearrangement joins TRBV12-3 or TRBV12-4 to TRBJ1-5; D is unresolved. The length of the CDR3 is 13 residues. The V gene lost 2 bases and the J gene lost 7 bases, with 9 bases spanning the gap. The CDR3 nucleotides are TGTGCCAGCAGTTTACGAGGGAACCAGCCCCAGCATTTT. Translating it yields CASSLRGNQPQHF.

The rearrangement joins TRBV6-1 to TRBJ2-5, with D perhaps matching TRBD1 (6 bases). V gave up 2 bases and J gave up 9 bases, with 19 bases separating them. The CDR3 has 15 residues. Germline-derived CDR1 and CDR2 are MNHNS and SASEGT. The CDR3 sequence is CASSELSLGGLAQYF. The CDR3 DNA sequence: TGTGCCAGCAGTGAACTTAGCTTAGGGGGTTTGGCCCAGTACTTC.

V is TRBV5-4 and J is TRBJ2-5; a possible D gene is TRBD1 (6 bases). The CDR3 spans 13 residues. Trimming took 3 bases from V and 2 from J, leaving 8 bases between them. Germline values: CDR1 SGHNT, CDR2 YYREEE (reference sequence). CDR3: CASSWGHQETQYF. CDR3 sequence (DNA): TGTGCCAGCAGCTGGGGACATCAAGAGACCCAGTACTTC.

The rearrangement joins TRBV5-1 to TRBJ2-1; 7 positions agree with TRBD2. This CDR3 region has 15 residues. CDR1 and CDR2 (germline): SGHRS, YFSETQ. V trimming: 7 bases; J trimming: 5 bases; junction bases outside the gene matches: 12. The CDR3 reads CASWWGGGSDNEQFF. For the CDR3, the DNA is TGCGCCAGCTGGTGGGGAGGCGGGAGCGACAATGAGCAGTTCTTC.

The rearrangement joins TRBV19 to TRBJ1-2, with TRBD1 matching 10 bases. The germline V gene encodes CDR1 LNHDA and CDR2 SQIVND (reference sequence). V gave up 5 bases and J gave up 6 bases; unmatched junction bases: 3. The CDR3 is 13 amino acids. Written as DNA, the CDR3 is TGTGCCAGTAGTTTCGGACAGGGGGATGGCTACACCTTC. Translated: CASSFGQGDGYTF.